This TCR beta chain was retrieved from a study of CD8 T cells in ankylosing spondylitis. Regarding the study as a whole: A motif of 7 to 9 highly homologous TCR beta variants was seen as apparently characteristic of ankylosing spondylitis blood. In ankylosing spondylitis patients, matched synovial fluid reportedly showed significant enrichment of disease-linked clones. In the blood and synovial fluid of reactive arthritis, some motif variants had been previously reported.

As concerns this clonotype: The antigen remains undetermined.

TCR beta libraries were made by quantitative 5'-RACE with molecular barcodes. TCRdb fed the 5' RACE reads into MiXCR, producing one record per CDR3 protein. Counted here are around 220,000 distinct CDR3 sequences, around 20% occurring once; the ten biggest clones make up under 55%. The germline V gene encodes CDR1 SGHTA and CDR2 FQGTGA. The CDR3 has 17 residues. With 0 bases clipped from V and 1 base from J, the junction kept 5 bases outside the gene matches. The receptor comes from a male donor with ankylosing spondylitis. The sample comprised blood, either unsorted or a sorted T cell fraction (not recorded which). The chain links TRBV7-3 to TRBJ2-3; 9 bases match TRBD1. CDR3 bases: TGTGCCAGCAGCTTAACGGGGACAGGGTTCGGCACAGATACGCAGTATTTT. Translated, it gives CASSLTGTGFGTDTQYF.